Described below is a single TCR beta chain sequence and its context. The target antigen is unknown. Breast cancer patients provided tissue from their axillary draining lymph nodes. Looked up from germline, CDR1 is MRHNA and CDR2 is SNTAGT. This CDR3 comprises 13 residues. Trimming removed 9 bases from V and 3 bases from J; junction bases left unmatched: 4. TCRdb passed the multiplex PCR reads through MiXCR, listing each CDR3 protein once. Among a few hundred thousand distinct CDR3 sequences listed, around 34% were seen once. The data are from a study of breast tumors, draining lymph nodes, adjacent tissues. General study findings and limits: Most tumor T cells seemingly derive from lymph node, then expand in tumor. Compared with basal-like, luminal-like tumors shared significantly more repertoire with nontumor tissue.

The specimen was axillary lymph node tissue. The chain links TRBV6-4 to TRBJ2-7; 11 nucleotides agree with TRBD2. This TCR was sampled from a female donor with breast cancer. Some clones in this sample may be carry-over from other donors' samples. Written as DNA, the CDR3 is TGTGCCAGAAGACTAGCGGGACACTACGAGCAGTACTTC. It translates to CARRLAGHYEQYF.